The clone carrying this T cell receptor beta chain was detected only a few times. The sample comes from a study of response to subunit inactivated influenza vaccine. This CDR3 region has 14 residues. The V end was cut by 1 base, the J end by 7 bases, with 13 bases between. From germline, CDR1 is DFQATT and CDR2 SNEGSKA (reference sequence). Via MiXCR, TCRdb re-called the RT-PCR reads, giving one row per CDR3 protein. The sample records fewer than 700,000 distinct CDR3 sequences, 10% to 15% being singletons. The chain employs TRBV20-1 and TRBJ1-4; weak D call: TRBD1 (6 bases). The TCR sequence derives from a man in his fifties or sixties who received an inactivated influenza vaccine. Sequenced material: PBMCs from blood, taken about 40 days after vaccination. The CDR3 DNA is TGCAGTGCTAGAGGATCAGGGGTGGTTGAAAAACTGTTTTTT. Translating it yields CSARGSGVVEKLFF.